These 24 T cell receptor beta chains came from one sample sequenced in a study of T cell repertoires in cytomegalovirus infection. TCRdb re-analysed the reads in MiXCR, keeping a single row per CDR3 protein. The sample lists 150,000 to 200,000 distinct CDR3 sequences; roughly 20% were seen once. Sequenced: PBMCs. All receptors derive from a human donor in good health (CMV status not recorded). Some clones in this sample may be carry-over from other donors' samples.

The chain recombines TRBV20-1 with TRBJ1-4; 8 nucleotides line up with TRBD1. There are 13 residues in the CDR3. Germline CDR1 reads DFQATT; CDR2 reads SNEGSKA (reference sequence). V shed 1 base and J 7 bases; nucleotides not matched to a gene: 2. The chain's CDR3 is CSARAQGGEKLFF. As DNA, the CDR3 is TGCAGTGCTAGAGCACAGGGGGGTGAAAAACTGTTTTTT.

This clonotype was observed a handful of times. The rearrangement links TRBV18 to TRBJ1-1; D is uncertain. The CDR3 runs to 13 residues. V was cut by 4 bases and J by 6 bases, with 12 bases left in between. The germline V gene encodes CDR1 KGHSH and CDR2 LQKENI. The CDR3 sequence: CASSLLGYAEAFF. The CDR3 coding sequence is TGTGCCAGCTCACTCCTCGGTTACGCTGAAGCTTTCTTT.

This chain joins TRBV20-1 and TRBJ1-2, with D possibly matching TRBD1 (6 bases). The CDR3 has 13 residues. Trimming cost V 5 bases and J 2 bases, with 12 bases left between them. Looked up from germline, CDR1 is DFQATT and CDR2 is SNEGSKA (reference sequence). Here the CDR3 reads CSAVRDTNYGYTF. The CDR3 coding sequence is TGCAGTGCTGTCCGGGACACCAACTATGGCTACACCTTC.

This chain links TRBV25-1 with TRBJ2-3; D gene ambiguous. This CDR3 contains 11 residues. Per germline, CDR1 MGHDK and CDR2 SYGVNS. Trimming took 5 bases from V and 5 from J, leaving 5 bases between them. This CDR3 is CASSHVDTQYF. Here the CDR3 DNA reads TGTGCCAGCAGTCATGTAGATACGCAGTATTTT.

This clonotype has ten or more counts. CDR3 bases: TGTGCCAGCAGAGTATCCGGGACGAAAACCTACGAGCAGTACTTC. Protein product: CASRVSGTKTYEQYF. The V gene is TRBV7-2, the J gene TRBJ2-7; D is perhaps TRBD1 or TRBD2 (5 bases each). The germline V and J ends were trimmed by 6 bases and 2 bases, with 17 bases remaining between them. The CDR3 is 15 residues long. Germline V gene data show CDR1 as SGHTA and CDR2 as FQGNSA.

Notes on this clonotype: Being one base from a much bigger clone, this may be a read error. The chain links TRBV6-1 to TRBJ1-2, with D unresolved. The V and J ends lost 3 bases and 9 bases respectively, with 11 bases between them. The CDR3 spans 12 residues. Germline V CDR1 and CDR2: MNHNS, SASEGT. CDR3 nucleotide sequence: TGTGCCAGCAGTGAGAACAAAGGGAGCTACACCTTC. Amino acids: CASSENKGSYTF.

This clonotype appeared many times. The V and J genes are TRBV19 and TRBJ2-1, with D possibly matching TRBD2 (7 bases). There are 15 residues in the CDR3. V shed 9 bases and J shed 7 bases, with 22 bases lying between them. Germline assignment: CDR1 LNHDA and CDR2 SQIVND (reference sequence). The CDR3 sequence is CASPPPGGLGNEQFF. The CDR3 DNA follows: TGTGCCAGCCCCCCGCCCGGGGGGCTTGGAAATGAGCAGTTCTTC.

This sequence joins TRBV11-2 and TRBJ2-1; tentative D call: TRBD2 (6 bases). The CDR3 has 14 residues. With 4 bases removed from V and 7 bases from J, the gap between germline ends came to 14 bases. Germline values: CDR1 SGHAT, CDR2 FQNNGV. This CDR3 is CASSSLAGRNEQFF. CDR3 in DNA: TGTGCCAGCAGCTCTCTGGCAGGGAGGAATGAGCAGTTCTTC. The whole variable domain, filled in from reference TRBV11-2 and TRBJ2-1, reads EAGVAQSPRYKIIEKRQSVAFWCNPISGHATLYWYQQILGQGPKLLIQFQNNGVVDDSQLPKDRFSAERLKGVDSTLKIQPAKLEDSAVYLCASSSLAGRNEQFFGPGTRLTVL.

The table lists this clonotype with many counts. V gene TRBV7-8 combines with J gene TRBJ1-3; possibly TRBD1 for D (5 bases). In germline, CDR1 is SGHVS, CDR2 FQNEAQ. The CDR3 sequence is 16 residues long. Trimming took off 5 bases at V and 4 bases at J, with 18 bases between the two ends. CDR3 sequence (DNA): TGTGCCAGCAGCCGGGGGGGGGAAACGCGAGGAAACACCATATATTTT. Translating it yields CASSRGGETRGNTIYF.

In the case of this clonotype: A read error may explain this, as a much larger clone is one base away. This chain links TRBV7-2 with TRBJ2-7; D perhaps matches TRBD2 (7 bases). The CDR3 has 15 residues. The germline V and J ends were trimmed by 5 bases and 2 bases, with 16 bases remaining between them. The germline CDR1 and CDR2 sequences are SGHTA and FQGNSA. As DNA, the CDR3 is TGTGCCAGCAGCCGGGGGGCAGGGAACACCTACGAGCAGTACTTC. It yields the protein CASSRGAGNTYEQYF.

The chain joins TRBV28 to TRBJ1-2; D possibly corresponds to TRBD1 (6 bases). V was trimmed by 3 bases and J by 7 bases, leaving 18 bases between them. CDR3 length: 15 amino acids. In germline, CDR1 is MDHEN, CDR2 SYDVKM. Here the CDR3 reads CASSFGSGGDSGYTF. The CDR3 region has the DNA TGTGCCAGCAGTTTCGGGTCCGGGGGCGACAGTGGCTACACCTTC.

This clonotype was found a few times. The V gene is TRBV6-2 or TRBV6-3, the J gene TRBJ2-1, with 7 bases aligning to TRBD2. Germline loops: CDR1 MNHEY, CDR2 SVGEGT. J gave up 4 bases and V 7 bases, and 16 bases lay outside the gene matches. The CDR3 is 17 residues long. CDR3 DNA: TGTGCCAGCATCAATGCTGCCGGCGGGAGTGGATACAATGAGCAGTTCTTC. As protein: CASINAAGGSGYNEQFF.

Only a few counts were recorded for this clonotype. This sequence joins TRBV4-1 and TRBJ1-2; D gene ambiguous. Trimming removed 0 bases at V and 4 bases at J, with 9 bases between. CDR1 is MGHRA, CDR2 YSYEKL, per germline. This CDR3 is 14 amino acids long. CDR3 in amino acids: CASSQDRRVYGYTF. The CDR3 DNA is TGCGCCAGCAGCCAAGATCGTCGGGTCTATGGCTACACCTTC.

This clonotype was observed many times. This chain connects TRBV7-2 to TRBJ2-2; perhaps TRBD1 as D (6 bases). Germline-derived CDR1 and CDR2 are SGHTA and FQGNSA. The CDR3 totals 15 residues. The V gene lost 7 bases and the J gene lost 0 bases, with 12 bases spanning the gap. DNA for the CDR3: TGTGCCAGCATCTACGGGACACCGAACACCGGGGAGCTGTTTTTT. Translated, it gives CASIYGTPNTGELFF.

The chain recombines TRBV23-1 with TRBJ2-4; D may be TRBD2 (5 bases). TRBV23-1 is recorded as an ORF, its role being uncertain. V shed 0 bases and J shed 8 bases, with 23 bases lying between them. The CDR3 runs 18 residues. The CDR3 DNA sequence: TGCGCCAGCAGTCAATCTCGGAGGAGGACCCCCCCGGTAGACATTCAGTACTTC. As protein: CASSQSRRRTPPVDIQYF.

This clonotype has at least ten counts. DNA for the CDR3: TGCGCCAGCAGCTTGGCGGCCGGAGGCGAGCAGTACTTC. This translates into CASSLAAGGEQYF. The V gene is TRBV5-1, the J gene TRBJ2-7, with a weak D call TRBD2 (5 bases). Trimming took 0 bases from V and 6 from J, leaving 10 bases between them. The V gene's germline CDR1 is SGHRS and CDR2 YFSETQ. This CDR3 has 13 amino acids.

This clonotype showed up many times. The rearrangement links TRBV4-3 to TRBJ1-2, with 8 bases matching TRBD1. J was trimmed by 4 bases and V by 4 bases; bases with no gene match: 8. CDR3 length: 15 residues. The germline V gene has CDR1 LGHNA and CDR2 YSLEER. The CDR3 coding sequence is TGCGCCAGCAGCCGTGGACAGGGCACAGGCTATGGCTACACCTTC. This encodes CASSRGQGTGYGYTF.

This clonotype has ten or more counts. V and J are TRBV29-1 and TRBJ2-1; 7 nucleotides match TRBD1. Germline V gene lookup returns CDR1 SQVTM and CDR2 ANQGSEA. Unmatched junction bases numbered 9, after V lost 5 bases and J lost 2 bases. This CDR3 has 15 residues. CDR3 sequence (DNA): TGCAGCGTTCCCCTTGAGGGGGCCCCCTACAATGAGCAGTTCTTC. This gives the protein CSVPLEGAPYNEQFF.

The sample holds a few counts of this clonotype. The rearrangement joins TRBV19 to TRBJ1-5, with D maybe TRBD1 (5 bases). The V gene's germline CDR1 is LNHDA and CDR2 SQIVND (reference sequence). V was shortened by 5 bases and J by 6 bases, with 11 bases between the two germline ends. The CDR3 is made up of 13 amino acids. CDR3 nucleotide sequence: TGTGCCAGTAGTGGCCAGGGCCCTCAGCCCCAGCATTTT. It specifies CASSGQGPQPQHF.

This clonotype was seen many times. The chain uses TRBV4-3 and TRBJ2-1, with TRBD1 as a possible D gene (6 bases). V lost 1 base, J lost 4 bases, and 17 bases lay in between. Germline V gives CDR1 LGHNA, CDR2 YSLEER. The CDR3 length is 17 residues. As DNA, the CDR3 is TGCGCCAGCAGCCAAGCAAACAGGGATGGTCCATACAATGAGCAGTTCTTC. It specifies CASSQANRDGPYNEQFF.

A word on this clonotype: This may come from a read error, since a much larger clone is one base off. The J gene is TRBJ2-1, the V gene TRBV7-2; TRBD2 agrees at 9 bases. This CDR3 is 15 amino acids long. Germline V gene sequence: CDR1 SGHTA, CDR2 FQGNSA. Here the CDR3 reads CASSLMVAGVREQIF. As DNA, the CDR3 is TGTGCCAGCAGCTTAATGGTAGCGGGAGTGAGGGAGCAGATCTTC. The full variable domain, completed using reference TRBV7-2 and TRBJ2-1, is GAGVSQSPSNKVTEKGKDVELRCDPISGHTALYWYRQSLGQGLEFLIYFQGNSAPDKSGLPSDRFSAERTGGSVSTLTIQRTQQEDSAVYLCASSLMVAGVREQIFGPGTRLTVL.

The chain is built from TRBV5-1 and TRBJ1-1; tentatively, D is TRBD1 (5 bases). V was trimmed by 0 bases and J by 1 base, leaving 13 bases between them. CDR1 and CDR2 from the germline V gene are SGHRS and YFSETQ. The CDR3 totals 16 residues. The CDR3 here is CASSLDGSGRNTEAFF. The CDR3 region has the DNA TGCGCCAGCAGCTTGGATGGGTCAGGGCGGAACACTGAAGCTTTCTTT.

With regard to this clonotype: With a much larger clone just one base away, this may be a read error. The chain recombines TRBV7-2 with TRBJ2-3; D possibly corresponds to TRBD1 (5 bases). Per the germline V gene, CDR1 is SGHTA and CDR2 is FQGNSA. The CDR3 totals 14 residues. The CDR3 DNA reads as TGTGCCAGCAGCTTACTACAGAACACAGGTACGCAGTATTTT. It encodes CASSLLQNTGTQYF.

As concerns this clonotype: This likely comes from a read error, as the CDR3 has no conserved phenylalanine or tryptophan at its end. The chain uses TRBV18 and TRBJ1-1; D is perhaps TRBD1 (5 bases). The CDR3 runs to 13 residues. Germline V gene lookup returns CDR1 KGHSH and CDR2 LQKENI. V gave up 6 bases and J gave up 7 bases, with 15 bases separating them. For the CDR3, the DNA is TGTGCCAGCTCCCAGAACCGGGGCCTTGAAGCTTTCTTA. The encoded protein is CASSQNRGLEAFL.